A single sample gave rise to the 18 T cell receptor beta chains below, sequenced in a study of cytomegalovirus exposure and HLA in healthy donors. PCR employed 60 Vbeta and 13 Jbeta primers. Measured with immunoSEQ multiplex PCR; TCRdb has only the in-frame clones, and not every one. The sample consists of 90,000 or so clones, around four fifths of them appearing once. Sequencing was performed on PBMCs. All receptors come from a young man in good health and CMV-seropositive.

The chain joins TRBV15 to TRBJ2-7; 7 bases align to TRBD1. This CDR3 region has 14 residues. Per the germline V gene, CDR1 is LNHNV and CDR2 is YYDKDF (reference sequence). With V trimmed by 5 bases and J by 0 bases, 4 bases remained unmatched. The CDR3 coding sequence is TGTGCCACCAGCCTCGACAGGGTCTCCTACGAGCAGTACTTC. This encodes CATSLDRVSYEQYF.

This sequence joins TRBV30 and TRBJ2-3; 12 bases align to TRBD2. The V and J ends lost 1 base and 3 bases, in that order; junction bases with no gene match: 11. Per the germline V gene, CDR1 is GTSNPN and CDR2 is SVGIG (reference sequence). The CDR3 contains 18 residues. The CDR3 loop is CAWSGFGLAGRGTDTQYF. CDR3 sequence (DNA): TGTGCCTGGAGTGGGTTCGGACTAGCGGGGCGGGGTACAGATACGCAGTATTTT.

The V gene is TRBV28, the J gene TRBJ1-1; D is uncertain. The CDR3 runs 15 residues. CDR1 and CDR2 (germline): MDHEN, SYDVKM. With 1 base removed from V and 4 bases from J, the gap between germline ends came to 13 bases. CDR3 sequence (DNA): TGTGCCAGCAGTTTATTACGGGGAGTTGGCACTGAAGCTTTCTTT. Its translation: CASSLLRGVGTEAFF.

This clone was counted a few times. The V call is TRBV5-1, the J call TRBJ1-5; 7 bases are a match to TRBD1. This CDR3 has 15 residues. V lost 4 bases and J lost 2; bases outside the gene matches: 6. CDR1 is SGHRS, CDR2 YFSETQ, per germline. CDR3: CASSPSQGGNQPQHF. In DNA form, the CDR3 reads TGCGCCAGCAGCCCCTCCCAGGGGGGCAATCAGCCCCAGCATTTT.

The chain has TRBV10-3 and TRBJ2-6; possible D gene TRBD2, 5 bases. The CDR3 is made up of 14 amino acids. V was pared by 7 bases and J by 6 bases, with 13 bases between. Germline V gives CDR1 ENHRY, CDR2 SYGVKD. CDR3 region: CAIKGGPEANVLTF. In nucleotides, the CDR3 is TGTGCCATCAAGGGCGGGCCTGAGGCCAACGTCCTGACTTTC.

V usage is TRBV7-2 and J usage is TRBJ1-5, with 7 positions matching TRBD1. The germline gives CDR1 SGHTA, CDR2 FQGNSA. V lost 3 bases, J lost 8 bases, and 7 bases stayed unmatched. This CDR3 comprises 14 residues. Here the CDR3 reads CASSFRGGKEPQHF. The CDR3 bases are TGTGCCAGCAGCTTCAGAGGGGGCAAGGAGCCCCAGCATTTT.

In its sample, this clone was seen a few times. The chain employs TRBV9 and TRBJ1-3, with D perhaps matching TRBD1 (6 bases). From germline, CDR1 is SGDLS and CDR2 YYNGEE. This CDR3 is built from 16 residues. The V gene lost 3 bases and the J gene lost 0 bases, with 13 bases spanning the gap. The CDR3 DNA reads as TGTGCCAGCAGCGCCCGGACAGCCAGCTCTGGAAACACCATATATTTT. Residues: CASSARTASSGNTIYF.

In nucleotides, the CDR3 is TGTGCCACCAGCAGAGATCTGGCTAGCGGGAGCTACGAGCAGTACTTC. Its translation is CATSRDLASGSYEQYF. This rearrangement joins TRBV15 to TRBJ2-7; 10 bases fit TRBD2. Germline V gene lookup returns CDR1 LNHNV and CDR2 YYDKDF (reference sequence). V shed 0 bases, J shed 3 bases, and the junction held 5 bases outside the gene matches. This CDR3 contains 16 residues.

This clone appeared a single time. V is TRBV9 and J is TRBJ1-5; 9 nucleotides align to TRBD1. This CDR3 is 18 amino acids long. V was clipped by 4 bases and J by 2 bases; unmatched bases: 13. The germline gives CDR1 SGDLS, CDR2 YYNGEE. CDR3 DNA sequence: TGTGCCAGCAGCCCCGCCCCTTCGGACAGGGGCGGCAATCAGCCCCAGCATTTT. Encoded protein: CASSPAPSDRGGNQPQHF.

The rearrangement joins TRBV4-2 to TRBJ2-3; 7 nucleotides line up with TRBD2. V shed 1 base and J 4 bases; nucleotides not matched to a gene: 5. The CDR3 loop spans 15 amino acids. The germline V gene encodes CDR1 LGHNA and CDR2 YNFKEQ. The CDR3 sequence is CASSQGAGLADTQYF. DNA of the CDR3: TGTGCCAGCAGCCAAGGGGCCGGACTAGCAGATACGCAGTATTTT.

This chain uses TRBV6-5 with TRBJ2-5, with 9 bases fitting TRBD1. Germline CDR1 and CDR2: MNHEY and SVGAGI. The ends lost 4 bases at V and 5 bases at J; junction bases unmatched: 11. The CDR3 loop spans 16 amino acids. The CDR3 sequence: CASSLIPGTGLETQYF. The CDR3, as DNA: TGTGCCAGCAGTTTAATACCTGGGACAGGGTTGGAGACCCAGTACTTC.

V gene TRBV15 combines with J gene TRBJ1-5, with 7 bases aligning to TRBD1. There are 17 residues in the CDR3. Per the germline V gene, CDR1 is LNHNV and CDR2 is YYDKDF (reference sequence). V lost 1 base to trimming and J lost 8 bases; unmatched junction nucleotides: 14. This CDR3 reads CATSRGNRGAGLEPQHF. CDR3 nucleotides: TGTGCCACCAGCAGAGGGAACAGGGGCGCGGGGTTGGAGCCCCAGCATTTT.

This clone has just one count. J is TRBJ2-7 and V is TRBV7-6; 14 bases fit TRBD2. J was trimmed by 6 bases and V by 5 bases; bases with no gene match: 9. The germline CDR1 and CDR2 sequences are SGHVS and FNYEAQ. This CDR3 is built from 16 residues. The CDR3, as DNA: TGTGCCAGCAGCCAACTGGGACTAGCGGGAGTTTCCGAGCAGTACTTC. As protein: CASSQLGLAGVSEQYF.

The chain carries TRBV11-3 and TRBJ2-3, with 8 bases aligning to TRBD2. This CDR3 has 15 residues. Trimming took 1 base from V and 3 from J; bases not matched to a gene: 3. Germline V gene lookup returns CDR1 SGHNT and CDR2 YENEEA. The CDR3, as DNA: TGTGCCAGCAGCTTAGGACGGGAGGGAACAGATACGCAGTATTTT. Translating it yields CASSLGREGTDTQYF.

The chain carries TRBV11-2 and TRBJ2-2; D is perhaps TRBD2 (6 bases). CDR3 length equals 14 residues. Germline V CDR1 and CDR2: SGHAT, FQNNGV. Between the trimmed V and J ends, which lost 5 bases and 8 bases, there was a span of 15 bases. The CDR3 DNA follows: TGTGCCAGCAGCGCTCGACCGGGACTTGGGGAGCTGTTTTTT. Protein sequence: CASSARPGLGELFF.

With regard to this clone: The junction departs from the called germline gene at one end, perhaps through a read error. This chain uses TRBV4-3 with TRBJ1-5; D unresolved. This CDR3 contains 16 residues. Germline V gene lookup returns CDR1 LGHNA and CDR2 YSLEER. The CDR3 loop reads CASSQESAGNNQSQHF. CDR3 in DNA: TGCGCCAGCAGCCAAGAAAGCGCTGGAAACAATCAGTCCCAGCATTTT.

The chain employs TRBV9 and TRBJ2-5; no clear D gene. In germline, CDR1 is SGDLS, CDR2 YYNGEE. The CDR3 contains 14 residues. V was pared by 4 bases and J by 1 base, with 11 bases between. The CDR3: CASSSRQRQETQYF. CDR3 nucleotides: TGTGCCAGCAGCTCGCGACAACGCCAAGAGACCCAGTACTTC.

This clone was recorded once. The chain uses TRBV5-1 and TRBJ2-7; 11 nucleotides line up with TRBD2. The J segment lost 0 bases and the V segment lost 4 bases, leaving 6 bases of the junction unmatched. CDR1 and CDR2 (germline): SGHRS, YFSETQ. The CDR3 runs to 16 residues. This CDR3 reads CASSPGLAVPSYEQYF. The CDR3 DNA is TGCGCCAGCAGCCCGGGACTAGCGGTACCCTCCTACGAGCAGTACTTC.